This T cell receptor (beta chain) originates from a study of blood T cell repertoires in COVID-19. In the study overall: Sites across the United States, Italy and Spain contributed samples from acute and convalescent COVID-19.

Enrollees, about 18 to 100 years old, lived in about two dozen US areas. In assigning cohorts, the study relied on participant-reported clinical history. The CDR3 consists of 12 residues. CDR1 and CDR2 from the germline V gene are MNHNY and SVGAGI (reference sequence). With 5 bases removed from V and 1 base from J, the gap between germline ends came to 6 bases. Repertoires were generated with immunoSEQ multiplex PCR, while TCRdb's copy carries only in-frame clones and drops some. The repertoire holds about 210,000 clones, with 70% to 90% as singletons. The origin of this receptor is a woman between 35 and 50 years old in a cohort exposed to, infected with or recovered from COVID-19 (not recorded which). This chain connects TRBV6-6 to TRBJ2-7, with D perhaps TRBD2 (5 bases). Specimen: PBMCs or T cells enriched from blood (not recorded which). The CDR3 here is CASSTGSYEQYF. Written as DNA, the CDR3 is TGTGCCAGCAGTACGGGGTCCTACGAGCAGTACTTC.